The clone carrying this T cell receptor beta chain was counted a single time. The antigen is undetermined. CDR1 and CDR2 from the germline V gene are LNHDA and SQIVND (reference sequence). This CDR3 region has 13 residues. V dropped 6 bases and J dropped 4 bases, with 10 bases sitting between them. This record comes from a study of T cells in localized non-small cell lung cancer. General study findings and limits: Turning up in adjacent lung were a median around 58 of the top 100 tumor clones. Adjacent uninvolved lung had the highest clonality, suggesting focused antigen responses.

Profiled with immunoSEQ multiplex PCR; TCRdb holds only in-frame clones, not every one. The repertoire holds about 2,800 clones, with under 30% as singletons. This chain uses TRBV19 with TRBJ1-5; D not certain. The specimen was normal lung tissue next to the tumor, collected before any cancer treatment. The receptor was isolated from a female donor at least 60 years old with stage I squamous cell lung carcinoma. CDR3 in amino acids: CASRLGRNQPQHF. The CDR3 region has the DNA TGTGCCAGTAGGTTAGGGCGAAATCAGCCCCAGCATTTT.